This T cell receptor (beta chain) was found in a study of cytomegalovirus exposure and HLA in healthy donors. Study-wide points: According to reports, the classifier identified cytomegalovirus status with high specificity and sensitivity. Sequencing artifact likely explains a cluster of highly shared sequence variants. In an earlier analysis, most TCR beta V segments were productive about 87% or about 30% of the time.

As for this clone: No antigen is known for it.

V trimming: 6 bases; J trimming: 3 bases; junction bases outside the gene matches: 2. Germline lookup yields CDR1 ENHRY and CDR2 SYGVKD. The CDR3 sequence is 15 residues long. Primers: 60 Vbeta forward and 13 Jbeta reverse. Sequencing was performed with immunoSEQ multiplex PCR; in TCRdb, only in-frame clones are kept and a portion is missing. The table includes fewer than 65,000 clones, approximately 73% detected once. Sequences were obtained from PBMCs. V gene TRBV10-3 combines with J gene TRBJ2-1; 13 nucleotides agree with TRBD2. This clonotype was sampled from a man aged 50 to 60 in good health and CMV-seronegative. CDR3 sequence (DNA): TGTGCCATCAGCCGACTAGCGGGGGGCTACAATGAGCAGTTCTTC. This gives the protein CAISRLAGGYNEQFF.